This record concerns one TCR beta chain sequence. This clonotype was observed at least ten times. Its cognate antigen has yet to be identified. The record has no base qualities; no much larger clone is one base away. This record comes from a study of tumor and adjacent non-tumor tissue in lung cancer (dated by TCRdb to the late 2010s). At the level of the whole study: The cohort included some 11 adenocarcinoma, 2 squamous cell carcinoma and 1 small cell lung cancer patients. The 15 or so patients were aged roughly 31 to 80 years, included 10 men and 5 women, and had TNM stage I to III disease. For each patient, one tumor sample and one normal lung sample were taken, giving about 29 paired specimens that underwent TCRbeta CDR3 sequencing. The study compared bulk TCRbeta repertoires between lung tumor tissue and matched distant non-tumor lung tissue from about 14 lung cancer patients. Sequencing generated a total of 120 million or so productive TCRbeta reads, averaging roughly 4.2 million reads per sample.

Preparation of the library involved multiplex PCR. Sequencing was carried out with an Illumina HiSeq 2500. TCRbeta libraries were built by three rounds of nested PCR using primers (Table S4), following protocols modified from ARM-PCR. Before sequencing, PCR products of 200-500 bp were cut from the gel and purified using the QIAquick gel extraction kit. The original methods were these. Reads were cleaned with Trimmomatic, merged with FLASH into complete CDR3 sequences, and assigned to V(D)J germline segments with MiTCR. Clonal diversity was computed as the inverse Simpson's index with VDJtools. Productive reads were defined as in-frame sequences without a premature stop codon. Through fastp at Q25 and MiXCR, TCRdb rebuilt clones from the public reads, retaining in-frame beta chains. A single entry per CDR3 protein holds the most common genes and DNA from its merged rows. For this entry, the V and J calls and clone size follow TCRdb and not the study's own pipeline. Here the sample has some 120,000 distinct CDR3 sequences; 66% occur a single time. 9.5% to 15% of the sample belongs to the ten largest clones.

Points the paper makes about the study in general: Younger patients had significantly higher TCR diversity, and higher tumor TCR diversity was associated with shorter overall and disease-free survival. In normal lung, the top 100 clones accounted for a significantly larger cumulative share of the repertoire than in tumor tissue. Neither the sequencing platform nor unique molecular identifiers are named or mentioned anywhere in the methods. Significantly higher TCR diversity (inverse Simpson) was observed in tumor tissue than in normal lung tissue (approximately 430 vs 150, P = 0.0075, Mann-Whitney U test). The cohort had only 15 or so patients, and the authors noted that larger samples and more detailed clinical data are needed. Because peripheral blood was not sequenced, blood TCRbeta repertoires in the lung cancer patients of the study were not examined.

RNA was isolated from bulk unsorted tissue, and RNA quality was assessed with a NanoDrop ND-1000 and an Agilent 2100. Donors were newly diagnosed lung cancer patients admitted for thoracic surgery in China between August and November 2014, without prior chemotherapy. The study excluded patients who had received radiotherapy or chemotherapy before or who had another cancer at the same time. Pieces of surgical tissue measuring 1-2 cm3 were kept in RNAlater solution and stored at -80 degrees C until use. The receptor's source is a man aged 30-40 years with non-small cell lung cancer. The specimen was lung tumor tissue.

The CDR3 in this case is CASSQREADTQYF. The DNA sequence follows: TGCGCCAGCAGCCAGAGAGAGGCAGATACGCAGTATTTT. The chain employs TRBV4-1 and TRBJ2-3, with the D gene uncertain. Based on the germline V gene, the CDR1 and CDR2 sequences are MGHRA and YSYEKL. Measured from the cysteine to the phenylalanine, the CDR3 is 13 residues long. Kept here is only the CDR3 DNA, which spans 39 bases and is read in frame from base 1. V loses 3 bases of germline sequence and J loses 4 bases, and the interval between the two ends is 8 bases.